A single T cell receptor (beta chain) is shown here with its context. Its antigen is not identified. Sequence at one end of the junction differs from germline and may be a read error. Germline V CDR1 and CDR2: SNHLY, FYNNEI. This CDR3 region has 19 residues. The sample is drawn from a study of T cells in tumors after PD-1 blockade. Across the whole study: Patients received pembrolizumab 200 mg every 3 weeks or cemiplimab 350 mg every 2 weeks. Some patients also took daily vismodegib 150 mg during anti-PD-1 treatment.

Input was about 600 ng to 6,004 ng of genomic DNA from tumor or blood. Study results and limitations: Peripheral recruitment is suggested, as some novel exhausted tumor clones were in pre-treatment blood.

Some clones are missing from TCRdb's copy, which holds only in-frame ones; the method was immunoSEQ multiplex PCR. In the table there are tens of thousands of clones, over 75% of which are singletons. This chain joins TRBV2 and TRBJ2-1; tentatively, D is TRBD2 (7 bases). The material sequenced was PBMCs, taken before anti-PD-1 treatment. This TCR came from a human donor with basal cell carcinoma. CDR3 coding DNA: TGTGCCCGCAGTCAAGGGGGGGCGGGGGAGGGGAGCTCCTACAATGAGCAGTTCTTC. It encodes CARSQGGAGEGSSYNEQFF.